The 16 T cell receptor beta chains presented below share a single source sample, sequenced in a study of regulatory T cells in long-lasting Graves disease. The time point is: persistent/refractory GD, antithyroid drugs over 5 years with positive TRAb. Construction of the TCR library relied on RNA isolated from PBMCs. Building the TCR beta libraries relied on iRepertoire HTBI primers, and CDR3 regions underwent Arm-PCR. TCRdb processed the multiplex PCR reads anew with MiXCR; each CDR3 protein has one entry. The sample has approximately 690,000 distinct CDR3 sequences; 25% to 35% are singletons. The source was peripheral blood mononuclear cells (PBMCs), collected when the disease was refractory, from a patient treated with antithyroid drugs. The source of these receptors is a female donor with Graves disease.

To note about this clonotype: A single base separates this from a much larger clone, so it may be a read error. The gene calls are TRBV6-2 or TRBV6-3 and TRBJ1-1, with TRBD1 matching over 9 bases. Unmatched junction bases numbered 12, after V lost 10 bases and J lost 6 bases. This CDR3 has 14 residues. Looked up from germline, CDR1 is MNHEY and CDR2 is SVGEGT. The CDR3 loop is CANRTGTGSSEAFF. The CDR3 DNA reads as TGTGCCAACAGAACCGGGACAGGGTCTTCTGAAGCTTTCTTT.

The chain is built from TRBV4-1 and TRBJ1-4, with D possibly matching TRBD1 (6 bases). Germline values: CDR1 MGHRA, CDR2 YSYEKL. This CDR3 has 13 amino acids. Trimming removed 5 bases from V and 7 bases from J, with 11 bases in between. CDR3 DNA sequence: TGCGCCAGCAGCGGGGGCACGGGTGAAAAACTGTTTTTT. It specifies CASSGGTGEKLFF.

This clonotype was seen only once. The rearrangement links TRBV28 to TRBJ2-3; TRBD1 matches 8 bases. CDR1 MDHEN and CDR2 SYDVKM come from the germline V gene. V was pared by 0 bases and J by 4 bases, with 6 bases of the junction left unmatched. The CDR3 has 16 residues. In nucleotides, the CDR3 is TGTGCCAGCAGTTTATGGCGGACAGGGTCGTCAGATACGCAGTATTTT. Translation: CASSLWRTGSSDTQYF.

This clonotype came up a few times. This chain joins TRBV29-1 and TRBJ2-5; the match to TRBD2 covers 7 bases. V was pared by 4 bases and J by 4 bases, with 3 bases of the junction left unmatched. Looked up from germline, CDR1 is SQVTM and CDR2 is ANQGSEA. The CDR3 is 12 amino acids. In DNA, the CDR3 is TGCAGCGTTGCCCCGGGAGGAGAGACCCAGTACTTC. Translated: CSVAPGGETQYF.

The sample holds a few counts of this clonotype. CDR3 sequence reads: CSVGGQGDGYTF. DNA of the CDR3: TGCAGCGTTGGGGGACAAGGAGATGGCTACACCTTC. This rearrangement joins TRBV29-1 to TRBJ1-2, with D possibly matching TRBD1 (6 bases). Trimming took 4 bases from V and 6 from J, leaving 12 bases between them. The CDR3 is 12 amino acids. CDR1 is SQVTM and CDR2 is ANQGSEA in the germline V gene.

This clonotype was recorded once. With a much larger clone just one base away, this may be a read error. The rearrangement links TRBV28 to TRBJ2-5, with TRBD1 matching 7 bases. The CDR3 length is 13 residues. Germline CDR1 and CDR2: MDHEN and SYDVKM. V lost 5 bases, J lost 9 bases, and 9 bases stayed unmatched. In DNA form, the CDR3 reads TGTGCCAGCAGTGCTAGGGGGCTGGAGGCCCAGTACTTC. Amino acid sequence: CASSARGLEAQYF.

V usage is TRBV20-1 and J usage is TRBJ1-2, with TRBD1 as a possible D gene (6 bases). The germline V and J ends were trimmed by 0 bases and 4 bases, with 15 bases remaining between them. Germline CDR1 is DFQATT and CDR2 is SNEGSKA (reference sequence). This CDR3 is built from 15 residues. The CDR3 spells CSARDLSGGSYGYTF. The DNA of the CDR3 is TGCAGTGCTAGAGATCTAAGTGGGGGCAGCTATGGCTACACCTTC.

This clonotype was seen only a few times. The CDR3 is CSARSQRRTEAFF. The CDR3 region has the DNA TGCAGTGCTAGGAGTCAGAGGCGCACTGAAGCTTTCTTT. This chain links TRBV20-1 with TRBJ1-1; unclear D gene. In germline, CDR1 is DFQATT, CDR2 SNEGSKA (reference sequence). The CDR3 spans 13 residues. Deletions cut 3 bases from V and 4 bases from J, with 12 bases between.

This clonotype came up a few times. The chain employs TRBV29-1 and TRBJ1-1; 7 bases map to TRBD1. The CDR3 runs 14 residues. V shed 5 bases, J shed 3 bases, and the junction held 9 bases outside the gene matches. Germline V CDR1 and CDR2: SQVTM, ANQGSEA. CDR3 region: CSVSRTGGDTEAFF. The CDR3 DNA follows: TGCAGCGTTTCCCGGACAGGAGGGGACACTGAAGCTTTCTTT.

This clonotype showed up many times. CDR3 DNA sequence: TGTGCCAGCAGCCAAGGCGGTAACTATTCACCCCTCCACTTT. This codes for CASSQGGNYSPLHF. This chain joins TRBV2 and TRBJ1-6; no definite D call. Germline CDR1 reads SNHLY; CDR2 reads FYNNEI. The CDR3 spans 14 residues. Between the trimmed V and J ends, which lost 6 bases and 8 bases, there was a span of 14 bases.

The chain is built from TRBV28 and TRBJ1-1; D remains unclear. CDR3 size: 14 residues. The germline V gene has CDR1 MDHEN and CDR2 SYDVKM. V gave up 8 bases and J gave up 0 bases, with 13 bases separating them. CDR3 residues: CASPPEAMNTEAFF. The CDR3 coding sequence is TGTGCCAGCCCGCCCGAGGCTATGAACACTGAAGCTTTCTTT.

A few counts support this clonotype. As DNA, the CDR3 is TGTGCCAGCAGTCTTATCGACCCAGGGGGCGGGTCACCCCTCCACTTT. This encodes CASSLIDPGGGSPLHF. The chain combines TRBV27 with TRBJ1-6; TRBD1 aligns across 8 bases. The CDR3 spans 16 residues. Germline V gene lookup returns CDR1 MNHEY and CDR2 SMNVEV (reference sequence). J gave up 10 bases and V 5 bases, and 13 bases lay outside the gene matches.

This clonotype was observed a few times. This rearrangement joins TRBV25-1 to TRBJ1-2; 7 bases fit TRBD1. With V trimmed by 4 bases and J by 2 bases, 4 bases remained unmatched. The length of the CDR3 is 14 residues. Germline V gene sequence: CDR1 MGHDK, CDR2 SYGVNS. CDR3 region: CASSGTGENYGYTF. The CDR3 DNA reads TGTGCCAGCAGTGGTACAGGGGAAAACTATGGCTACACCTTC.

This clonotype has just a few counts. V is TRBV6-2 or TRBV6-3 and J is TRBJ1-2, with D possibly TRBD1 on 6 matching bases. CDR1 MNHEY and CDR2 SVGEGT come from the germline V gene. This CDR3 spans 14 amino acids. V gave up 7 bases and J gave up 0 bases, with 12 bases separating them. CDR3 loop: CASKLGGSNYGYTF. The DNA for the CDR3 is TGTGCCAGCAAGTTGGGGGGCTCTAACTATGGCTACACCTTC.

CDR3 nucleotides: TGTGCCAGCAACAGACGGGACACCGGCCTCGGGGAGCAGTACTTC. This codes for CASNRRDTGLGEQYF. The chain links TRBV13 to TRBJ2-7, with D possibly being TRBD1 (6 bases). This CDR3 is built from 15 residues. Trimming took off 7 bases at V and 7 bases at J, with 23 bases between the two ends. The germline CDR1 and CDR2 sequences are PRHDT and FYEKMQ (reference sequence).

The count of this clonotype is one. The chain has TRBV5-1 and TRBJ1-1; no clear D. V gave up 7 bases and J gave up 6 bases, with 16 bases separating them. CDR1 is SGHRS and CDR2 is YFSETQ in the germline V gene. The CDR3 runs 13 residues. CDR3 in DNA: TGCGCCAGCGCAAACGAGGTTGTCGCTGAAGCTTTCTTT. The encoded protein is CASANEVVAEAFF.